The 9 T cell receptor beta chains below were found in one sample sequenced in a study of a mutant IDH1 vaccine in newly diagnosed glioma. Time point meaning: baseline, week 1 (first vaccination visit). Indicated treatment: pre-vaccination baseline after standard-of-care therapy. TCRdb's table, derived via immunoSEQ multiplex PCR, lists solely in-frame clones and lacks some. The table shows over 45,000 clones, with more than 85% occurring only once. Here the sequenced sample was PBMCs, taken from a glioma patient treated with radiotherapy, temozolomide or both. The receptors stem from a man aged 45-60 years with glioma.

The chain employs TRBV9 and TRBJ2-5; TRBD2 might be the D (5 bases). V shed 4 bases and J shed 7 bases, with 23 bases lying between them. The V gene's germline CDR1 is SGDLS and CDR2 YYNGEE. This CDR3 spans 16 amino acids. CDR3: CASSPRASSTRVTQYF. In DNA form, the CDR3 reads TGTGCCAGCAGCCCCCGTGCTAGCTCCACCCGCGTGACCCAGTACTTC.

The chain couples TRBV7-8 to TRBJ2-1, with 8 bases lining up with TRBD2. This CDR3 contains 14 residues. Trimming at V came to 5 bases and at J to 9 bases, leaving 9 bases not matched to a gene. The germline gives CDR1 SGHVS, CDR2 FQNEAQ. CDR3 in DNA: TGTGCCAGCAGCCCCGCGGGACTAGTGCGTGAGCAGTTCTTC. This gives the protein CASSPAGLVREQFF.

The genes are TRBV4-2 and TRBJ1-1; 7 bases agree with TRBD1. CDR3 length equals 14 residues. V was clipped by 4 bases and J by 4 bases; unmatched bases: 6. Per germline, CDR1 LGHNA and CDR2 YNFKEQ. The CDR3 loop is CASSLPDRSTEAFF. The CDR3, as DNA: TGTGCCAGCAGCCTCCCGGACAGGAGCACTGAAGCTTTCTTT.

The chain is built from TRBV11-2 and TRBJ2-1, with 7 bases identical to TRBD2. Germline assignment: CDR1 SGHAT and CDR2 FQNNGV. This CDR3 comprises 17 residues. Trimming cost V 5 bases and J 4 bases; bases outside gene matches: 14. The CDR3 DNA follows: TGTGCCAGCAGCGCCCGGACTAGTACGGCTATTTACAATGAGCAGTTCTTC. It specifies CASSARTSTAIYNEQFF.

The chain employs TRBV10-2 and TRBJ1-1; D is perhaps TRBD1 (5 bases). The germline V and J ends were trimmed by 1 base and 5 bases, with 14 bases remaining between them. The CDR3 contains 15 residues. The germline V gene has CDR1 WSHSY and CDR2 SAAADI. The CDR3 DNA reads TGCGCCAGCAGTGAGTTACAGGACGGGTTAACTGAAGCTTTCTTT. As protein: CASSELQDGLTEAFF.

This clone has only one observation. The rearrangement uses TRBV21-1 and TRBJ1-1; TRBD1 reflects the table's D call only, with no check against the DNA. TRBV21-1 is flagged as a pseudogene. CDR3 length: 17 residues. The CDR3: CASSKAGGPTTNTEAFF. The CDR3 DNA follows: TGTGCCAGCAGCAAAGCAGGGGGCCCCACCACGAACACTGAAGCTTTCTTT.

For the CDR3, the DNA is TGTGCCAGCAGTTTATCCCCTGGTGGCTATGGCTACACCTTC. Its protein product is CASSLSPGGYGYTF. This chain uses TRBV28 with TRBJ1-2; D unresolved. V gave up 1 base and J gave up 4 bases, with 10 bases separating them. The CDR3 length is 14 residues. The germline V gene encodes CDR1 MDHEN and CDR2 SYDVKM.

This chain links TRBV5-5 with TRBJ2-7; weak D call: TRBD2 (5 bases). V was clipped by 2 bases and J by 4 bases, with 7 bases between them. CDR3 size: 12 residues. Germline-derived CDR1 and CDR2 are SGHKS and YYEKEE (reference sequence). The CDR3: CASSFTGYEQYF. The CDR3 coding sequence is TGTGCCAGCAGCTTCACGGGGTACGAGCAGTACTTC. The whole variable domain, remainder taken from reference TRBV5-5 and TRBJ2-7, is DAGVTQSPTHLIKTRGQQVTLRCSPISGHKSVSWYQQVLGQGPQFIFQYYEKEERGRGNFPDRFSARQFPNYSSELNVNALLLGDSALYLCASSFTGYEQYFGPGTRLTVT.

In DNA form, the CDR3 reads TGTGCCAGCAGCTTAGCAGCGGCTCAGCCCCAGCATTTT. This translates into CASSLAAAQPQHF. This chain links TRBV7-2 with TRBJ1-5; D remains unclear. The CDR3 is made up of 13 amino acids. Trimming stripped 0 bases from V and 6 bases from J, with 6 bases between. Germline lookup yields CDR1 SGHTA and CDR2 FQGNSA.